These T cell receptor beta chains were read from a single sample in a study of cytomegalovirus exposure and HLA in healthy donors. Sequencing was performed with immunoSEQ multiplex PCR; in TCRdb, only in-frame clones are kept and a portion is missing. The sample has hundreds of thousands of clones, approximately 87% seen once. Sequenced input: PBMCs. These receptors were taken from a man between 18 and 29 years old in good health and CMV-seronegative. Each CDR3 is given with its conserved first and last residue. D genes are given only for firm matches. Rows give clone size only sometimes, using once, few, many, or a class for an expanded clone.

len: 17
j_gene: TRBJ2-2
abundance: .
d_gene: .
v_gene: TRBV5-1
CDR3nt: TGCGCCAGCAGCTTGCGGGCCAGGGATCAAACACCGGGGGAGCTGTTTTTT
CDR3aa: CASSLRARDQTPGELFF

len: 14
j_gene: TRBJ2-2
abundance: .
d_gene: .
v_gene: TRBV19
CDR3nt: TGTGCCAGTAGCCAGGGGACGAACACCGGGGAGCTGTTTTTT
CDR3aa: CASSQGTNTGELFF

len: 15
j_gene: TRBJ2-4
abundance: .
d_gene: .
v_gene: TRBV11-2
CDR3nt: TGTGCCAGCAGCTTAGATCCTGGCGGGGTAAACATTCAGTACTTC
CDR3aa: CASSLDPGGVNIQYF

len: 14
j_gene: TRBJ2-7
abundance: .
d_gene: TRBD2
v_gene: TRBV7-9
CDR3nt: TGTGCCAGCACCGTGACTAGCGGGTCTCGCGAGCAGTACTTC
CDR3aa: CASTVTSGSREQYF

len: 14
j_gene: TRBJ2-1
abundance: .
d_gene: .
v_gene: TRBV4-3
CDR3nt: TGCGCCAGCAGCCAAGAACGTGGCGGGGGCCCCTCTTTCTTC
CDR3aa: CASSQERGGGPSFF

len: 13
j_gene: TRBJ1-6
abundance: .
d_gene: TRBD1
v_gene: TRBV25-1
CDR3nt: TGTGCCAGCAGTGTCGGATACAGGGGTGACCTCCACTTT
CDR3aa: CASSVGYRGDLHF

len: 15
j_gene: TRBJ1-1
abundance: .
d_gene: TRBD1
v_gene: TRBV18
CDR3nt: TGTGCCAGCTCACCGACGGACAGGGGGAACACTGAAGCTTTCTTT
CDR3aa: CASSPTDRGNTEAFF

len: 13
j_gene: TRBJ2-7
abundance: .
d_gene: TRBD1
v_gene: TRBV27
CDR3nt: TGTGCCAGCAGTTTTCAGGGGGCATACGAGCAGTACTTC
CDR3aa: CASSFQGAYEQYF

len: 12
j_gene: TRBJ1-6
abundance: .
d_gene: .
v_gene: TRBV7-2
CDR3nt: TGTGCCAGCAGCTTAGACTTAACACCCCTCCACTTT
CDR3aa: CASSLDLTPLHF

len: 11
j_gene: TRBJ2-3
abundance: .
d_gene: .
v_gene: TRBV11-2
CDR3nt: TGTGCCAGCAGCCTCGGAGATACGCAGTATTTT
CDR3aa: CASSLGDTQYF

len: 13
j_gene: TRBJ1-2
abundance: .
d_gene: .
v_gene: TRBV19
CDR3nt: TGTGCCAGTAGTAGGAGCGAGAGCTATGGCTACACCTTC
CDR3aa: CASSRSESYGYTF

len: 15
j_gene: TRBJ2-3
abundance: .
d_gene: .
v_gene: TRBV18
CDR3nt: TGTGCCAGCTCACCACCGAATGGGCTTACAGATACGCAGTATTTT
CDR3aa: CASSPPNGLTDTQYF

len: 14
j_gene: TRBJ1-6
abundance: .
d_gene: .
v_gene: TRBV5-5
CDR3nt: TGTGCCAGCGACCGGGATGCCTATAATTCACCCCTCCACTTT
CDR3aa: CASDRDAYNSPLHF

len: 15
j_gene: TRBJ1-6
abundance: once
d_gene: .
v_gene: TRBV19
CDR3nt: TGTGCCAGTAAGACTGGCTCAGGGGTATATTCACCCCTCCACTTT
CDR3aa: CASKTGSGVYSPLHF

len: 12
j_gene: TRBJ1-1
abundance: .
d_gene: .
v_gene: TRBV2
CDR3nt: TGTGCCCCCGGCGGTATGGGCACTGAAGCTTTCTTT
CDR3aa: CAPGGMGTEAFF

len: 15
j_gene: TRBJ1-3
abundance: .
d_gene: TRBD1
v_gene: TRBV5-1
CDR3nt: TGCGCCAGCAGCGGCGGGACAGGGTTGGGGAACACCATATATTTT
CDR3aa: CASSGGTGLGNTIYF

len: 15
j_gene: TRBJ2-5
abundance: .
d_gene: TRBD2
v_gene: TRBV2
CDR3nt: TGTGCCAGCAGTGAGCCCCCCCGCCTAGCGGGCCTATTTCACTTC
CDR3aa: CASSEPPRLAGLFHF

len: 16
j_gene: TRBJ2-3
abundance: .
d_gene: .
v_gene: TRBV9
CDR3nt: TGTGCCAGCAGCGTAGAAGGTTCTAGTACCCTGGATACGCAGTATTTT
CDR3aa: CASSVEGSSTLDTQYF

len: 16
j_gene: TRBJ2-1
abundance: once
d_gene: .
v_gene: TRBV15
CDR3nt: TGTGCCACCAGCAGAGATGCGTACGTCTCCTACAATGAGCAGTTCTTC
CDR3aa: CATSRDAYVSYNEQFF

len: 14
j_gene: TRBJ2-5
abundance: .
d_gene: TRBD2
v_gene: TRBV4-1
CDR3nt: TGCGCCAGCAGTCGGACTAGCATTCAAGAGACCCAGTACTTC
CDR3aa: CASSRTSIQETQYF

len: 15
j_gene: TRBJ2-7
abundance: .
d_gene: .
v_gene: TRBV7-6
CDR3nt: TGTGCCAGCAGCTTTGAACAGGGTACGACCTACGAGCAGTACTTC
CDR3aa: CASSFEQGTTYEQYF

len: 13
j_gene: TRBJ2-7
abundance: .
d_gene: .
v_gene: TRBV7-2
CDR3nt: TGTGCCAGCAGCCCTGACTCCGGCATGGGTCAGTACTTC
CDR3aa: CASSPDSGMGQYF

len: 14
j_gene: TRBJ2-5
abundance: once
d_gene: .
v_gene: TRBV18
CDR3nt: TGTGCCAGCTCAACTCGACAGATCCAAGAGACCCAGTACTTC
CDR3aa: CASSTRQIQETQYF

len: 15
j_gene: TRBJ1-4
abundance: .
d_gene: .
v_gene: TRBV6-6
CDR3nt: TGTGCCAGCAGTTCACCCAGGGGACGTAATGAAAAACTGTTTTTT
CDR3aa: CASSSPRGRNEKLFF

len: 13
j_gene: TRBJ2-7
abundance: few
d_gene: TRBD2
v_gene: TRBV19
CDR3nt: TGTGCCAGTAGTAGTCGGGGGGTCGACGAGCAGTACTTC
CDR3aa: CASSSRGVDEQYF

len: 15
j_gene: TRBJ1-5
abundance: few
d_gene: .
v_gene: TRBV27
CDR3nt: TGTGCCAGCAGTTTATCGGCTCGGGTGAGTCAGCCCCAGCATTTT
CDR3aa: CASSLSARVSQPQHF

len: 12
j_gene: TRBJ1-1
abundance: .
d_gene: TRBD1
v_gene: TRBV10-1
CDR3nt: TGCGCCAGCAGTGAGGGGGACAGGGTGACTTTCTTT
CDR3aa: CASSEGDRVTFF

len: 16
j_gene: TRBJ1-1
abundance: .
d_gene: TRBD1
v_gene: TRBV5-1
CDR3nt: TGCGCCAGCAGCCCCCCTGGACAGGGAATGAACACTGAAGCTTTCTTT
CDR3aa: CASSPPGQGMNTEAFF

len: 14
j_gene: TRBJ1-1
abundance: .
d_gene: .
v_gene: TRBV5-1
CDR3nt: TGCGCCAGCAGCTTGGCGGGGATGAACACTGAAGCTTTCTTT
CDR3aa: CASSLAGMNTEAFF

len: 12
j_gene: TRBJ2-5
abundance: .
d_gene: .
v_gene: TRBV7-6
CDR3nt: TGTGCCAGTCAACAGTCCCAAGAGACCCAGTACTTC
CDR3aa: CASQQSQETQYF

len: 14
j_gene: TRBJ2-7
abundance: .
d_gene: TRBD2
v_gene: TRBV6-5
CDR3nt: TGTGCCAGCAGTTACAATTTGGGAGGGTACGAGCAGTACTTC
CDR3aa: CASSYNLGGYEQYF

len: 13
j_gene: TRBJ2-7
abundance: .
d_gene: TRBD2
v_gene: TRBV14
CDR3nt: TGTGCCAGCAGCGAACTAGCGGGAGACGAGCAGTACTTC
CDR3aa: CASSELAGDEQYF

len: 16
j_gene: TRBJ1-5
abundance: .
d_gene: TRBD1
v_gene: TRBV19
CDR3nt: TGTGCCAGTAGTATGAGGGGACAGGGTACTCACCAGCCCCAGCATTTT
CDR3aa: CASSMRGQGTHQPQHF

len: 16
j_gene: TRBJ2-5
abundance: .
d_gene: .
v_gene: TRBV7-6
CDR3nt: TGTGCCAGCAGCTCCATCCTCGGGACTTCCAAAGAGACCCAGTACTTC
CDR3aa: CASSSILGTSKETQYF

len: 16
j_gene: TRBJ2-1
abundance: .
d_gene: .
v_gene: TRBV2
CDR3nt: TGTGCCAGCAGTCTAGGACAGACTGACCGTTACAATGAGCAGTTCTTC
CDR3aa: CASSLGQTDRYNEQFF

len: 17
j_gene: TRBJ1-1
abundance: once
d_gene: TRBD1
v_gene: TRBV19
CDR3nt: TGTGCCAGTACTCGCTGGGGGACAGGGGGCCCCAACACTGAAGCTTTCTTT
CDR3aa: CASTRWGTGGPNTEAFF

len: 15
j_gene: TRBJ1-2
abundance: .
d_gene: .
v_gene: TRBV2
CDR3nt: TGTGCCAGCAGTGTAAGGAGATCTCCAAACTATGGCTACACCTTC
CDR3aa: CASSVRRSPNYGYTF